This T cell receptor beta chain was retrieved from a study of blood T cell repertoires in COVID-19. As for the study in general: Donors in the United States, Italy and Spain gave samples during acute or convalescent COVID-19. Sample material is recorded as cDNA or gDNA derived from T cells, B-cell-depleted T cells, or PBMCs.

Study processing details: Estimation of nucleated cell counts relied on the amplification of reference gene primers. This table comes from immunoSEQ multiplex PCR, and its TCRdb copy is limited to in-frame clones, with some not included. That table gives V, J and clone size, and the DNA gave D and trimming. The sample shows approximately 270,000 clones, 75% to 90% of them seen only once. Germline CDR1 SGHTA, CDR2 FQGNSA. V trimming: 1 base; J trimming: 10 bases; junction bases outside the gene matches: 20. The CDR3 is made up of 19 amino acids. Input material: peripheral blood. The rearrangement uses TRBV7-2 and TRBJ2-1; TRBD2 matches at 9 bases. The TCR sequence derives from a woman in her 70s with acute or convalescent COVID-19. CDR3 coding DNA: TGTGCCAGCAGCTTAGGGTTAAGGCGACTAGCGGCGGCACCTTCCGAGCAGTTCTTC. This codes for CASSLGLRRLAAAPSEQFF.